This T cell receptor (beta chain) was sequenced during a study of T cells in Graves' hyperthyroidism and ophthalmopathy. Overall study findings and caveats: The model predicted ophthalmopathy a median around six months before onset. Through a model of 13 V-J features, ophthalmopathy was separated from stable hyperthyroidism.

This clonotype was counted ten times or more. The antigen is undetermined. What was amplified from RNA transcripts were TCR beta CDR3 regions. Initially, a first-round RT-PCR of the TCR CDR3 employed the HTBI primer set. TCRdb used MiXCR to reprocess the multiplex PCR reads, holding one entry per CDR3 protein. Among around 200,000 distinct CDR3 sequences, about 18% were seen once, and the ten largest hold about 31%. Those with hyperthyroidism were 18 to 65 years old, newly diagnosed, and ill for under 2 months. Trimming pared 3 bases from V and 0 bases from J, leaving 12 bases between. This CDR3 is built from 15 residues. Germline V gene sequence: CDR1 MDHEN, CDR2 SYDVKM.

This receptor was identified in a woman between 50 and 59 years old with Graves' hyperthyroidism. The sample comprised blood. The chain employs TRBV28 and TRBJ2-7; weak D call: TRBD2 (7 bases). CDR3 protein: CASSFRGGVSYEQYF. CDR3 in DNA: TGTGCCAGCAGTTTTAGGGGGGGGGTCTCCTACGAGCAGTACTTC.